These T cell receptor beta chains were read from a single sample in a study of cytotoxic CD8 clonotypes in ibrutinib-treated CLL. The assay was immunoSEQ multiplex PCR, and TCRdb's table has in-frame clones only and misses some. The sample holds more than 11,000 clones, roughly 76% seen once. Sequenced here: PBMCs, sampled before ibrutinib treatment. All receptors derive from a human donor with chronic lymphocytic leukemia. The CDR3 runs from the conserved cysteine through the conserved F or W. The order of the fields is CDR3 length, V gene, D gene, J gene, clone size, CDR3 protein. D genes are given only for firm matches. The listing skips clone size in some rows; elsewhere it reads once, few, many or a size class.

15,TRBV28,TRBD1,TRBJ2-7,-,CASRPDRGATYEQYF
14,TRBV7-7,TRBD2,TRBJ2-2,few,CASRPSGITGELFF
15,TRBV6-1,-,TRBJ2-5,-,CASSEAMGGQETQYF
14,TRBV9,-,TRBJ2-3,-,CASSVAGSRDTQYF
10,TRBV20-1,-,TRBJ1-2,-,CGWRGGGYTF
14,TRBV19,TRBD1,TRBJ1-1,-,CASRTDREDTEAFF
14,TRBV5-1,-,TRBJ1-2,medium-sized,CASSLAGPSFGYTF
14,TRBV6-6,-,TRBJ1-5,-,CASSQQGGDQPQHF
13,TRBV10-3,-,TRBJ2-5,-,CAISGGRDETQYF
13,TRBV10-3,TRBD2,TRBJ2-1,-,CAIMASGGNEQFF
12,TRBV27,-,TRBJ2-2,few,CASSYYTGELFF
14,TRBV11-2,-,TRBJ2-4,-,CASSPTASGNIQYF
16,TRBV5-4,-,TRBJ2-2,-,CASSLDLPANTGELFF
14,TRBV5-4,TRBD2,TRBJ2-5,-,CASSPLAGEETQYF
15,TRBV6-6,-,TRBJ1-2,-,CASRTPGPANYGYTF
14,TRBV4-2,-,TRBJ2-7,-,CASSQDRVLYEQYF